Listed below are T cell receptor beta chains from one sample, sequenced in a study of cytomegalovirus exposure and HLA in healthy donors. The table came from immunoSEQ multiplex PCR; TCRdb's copy has only in-frame clones and leaves some out. The repertoire has approximately 220,000 clones, more than 75% of them found once; the top ten carry around 3%. Material for sequencing was PBMCs. The origin of the receptors is a young man in good health and CMV-seronegative. Both conserved end residues are part of each CDR3. A D gene is named only where the DNA matches it firmly. The listing skips clone size in some rows; elsewhere it reads once, few, many or a size class.

clone_size: few
j_call: TRBJ1-3
v_call: TRBV9
d_call: NA
cdr3_nt: TGTGCCAGCAGCAAAGGGGTAGGAGCTGGAAACACCATATATTTT
cdr3_aa: CASSKGVGAGNTIYF

clone_size: NA
j_call: TRBJ1-5
v_call: TRBV7-2
d_call: NA
cdr3_nt: TGTGCCAGCAGCCCCCGGGGGAATAGCAATCAGCCCCAGCATTTT
cdr3_aa: CASSPRGNSNQPQHF

clone_size: NA
j_call: TRBJ2-2
v_call: TRBV7-2
d_call: NA
cdr3_nt: TGTGCCAGCAGCCAGAGCGGTAGCACCGGGGAGCTGTTTTTT
cdr3_aa: CASSQSGSTGELFF

clone_size: NA
j_call: TRBJ2-2
v_call: TRBV28
d_call: NA
cdr3_nt: TGTGCCAGCAAAGTCGGTTCTCCTTGCACCGGGGAGCTGTTTTTT
cdr3_aa: CASKVGSPCTGELFF

clone_size: NA
j_call: TRBJ2-3
v_call: TRBV7-3
d_call: NA
cdr3_nt: TGTGCCAGCAGCTTAGGCAACCTAGCGACAGATACGCAGTATTTT
cdr3_aa: CASSLGNLATDTQYF

clone_size: once
j_call: TRBJ2-5
v_call: TRBV14
d_call: NA
cdr3_nt: TGTGCCAGCAGCGCCGGGGAGACCCAGTACTTC
cdr3_aa: CASSAGETQYF

clone_size: NA
j_call: TRBJ2-3
v_call: TRBV10-3
d_call: TRBD2
cdr3_nt: TGTGCCATCAGTGTTACTAGCGGGGGGGACACAGATACGCAGTATTTT
cdr3_aa: CAISVTSGGDTDTQYF

clone_size: NA
j_call: TRBJ1-4
v_call: TRBV4-1
d_call: TRBD1
cdr3_nt: TGCGCCAGCACCCTACGACAGGGGGCGCGAGAAAAACTGTTTTTT
cdr3_aa: CASTLRQGAREKLFF

clone_size: NA
j_call: TRBJ2-7
v_call: TRBV4-2
d_call: TRBD2
cdr3_nt: TGTGCCAGCAGCCAAGAAATAAACTTCGAGACTAGCGCGTACTTC
cdr3_aa: CASSQEINFETSAYF

clone_size: NA
j_call: TRBJ2-5
v_call: TRBV7-2
d_call: TRBD2
cdr3_nt: TGTGCCAGCAGCTACCCGGGAGGGTGGCAAGAGACCCAGTACTTC
cdr3_aa: CASSYPGGWQETQYF

clone_size: NA
j_call: TRBJ1-1
v_call: TRBV9
d_call: NA
cdr3_nt: TGTGCCAGCAGCGTAGGAGTAGCGAACACTGAAGCTTTCTTT
cdr3_aa: CASSVGVANTEAFF

clone_size: NA
j_call: TRBJ2-5
v_call: TRBV6-1
d_call: NA
cdr3_nt: TGTGCCAGCAGTGAAGAGGGGCCGTCGGAGACCCAGTACTTC
cdr3_aa: CASSEEGPSETQYF

clone_size: NA
j_call: TRBJ1-2
v_call: TRBV9
d_call: TRBD1
cdr3_nt: TGTGCCAGCAGCGGTTCCGGGACAGGGTTCTACACCTTC
cdr3_aa: CASSGSGTGFYTF

clone_size: once
j_call: TRBJ2-7
v_call: TRBV27
d_call: TRBD2
cdr3_nt: TGTGCCAGCAGTTTATACGGGGGGTCCTACGAGCAGTACTTC
cdr3_aa: CASSLYGGSYEQYF

clone_size: NA
j_call: TRBJ1-6
v_call: TRBV19
d_call: NA
cdr3_nt: TGTGCCAGTAGTAACTCTCCGGACAACAGTACACCCCTCCACTTT
cdr3_aa: CASSNSPDNSTPLHF

clone_size: few
j_call: TRBJ2-2
v_call: TRBV10-1
d_call: TRBD1
cdr3_nt: TGCGCCAGCAGCCGGGACAGGGGTGGCGGGGAGCTGTTTTTT
cdr3_aa: CASSRDRGGGELFF

clone_size: NA
j_call: TRBJ1-5
v_call: TRBV6-6
d_call: TRBD1
cdr3_nt: TGTGCCAGCAGGCTGGACAGGGTTAGTAATCAGCCCCAGCATTTT
cdr3_aa: CASRLDRVSNQPQHF

clone_size: NA
j_call: TRBJ2-5
v_call: TRBV2
d_call: NA
cdr3_nt: TGTGCCAGCAGGGTACAGGGAGGGAACCAAGAGACCCAGTACTTC
cdr3_aa: CASRVQGGNQETQYF

clone_size: NA
j_call: TRBJ1-5
v_call: TRBV28
d_call: TRBD1
cdr3_nt: TGTGCCAGCACCCACGGGACAGGGCCCATCTTGGGCAATCAGCCCCAGCATTTT
cdr3_aa: CASTHGTGPILGNQPQHF

clone_size: NA
j_call: TRBJ2-3
v_call: TRBV9
d_call: NA
cdr3_nt: TGTGCCAGCAGCGTGCGGGACTGGGCAGATACGCAGTATTTT
cdr3_aa: CASSVRDWADTQYF

clone_size: NA
j_call: TRBJ1-1
v_call: TRBV6-5
d_call: NA
cdr3_nt: TGTGCCAGCAGTTTGCTGCAGGACATGACAGAAGCTTTCTTT
cdr3_aa: CASSLLQDMTEAFF

clone_size: NA
j_call: TRBJ2-1
v_call: TRBV6-5
d_call: NA
cdr3_nt: TGTGCCAGCAGTTACTGGGGGGGCGCGGGGAATGAGCAGTTCTTC
cdr3_aa: CASSYWGGAGNEQFF

clone_size: NA
j_call: TRBJ2-7
v_call: TRBV11-2
d_call: TRBD1
cdr3_nt: TGTGCCAGCAGCTTTCGATTACCGGGACAGGGGACTACCTACGAGCAGTACTTC
cdr3_aa: CASSFRLPGQGTTYEQYF

clone_size: NA
j_call: TRBJ2-5
v_call: TRBV29-1
d_call: TRBD1
cdr3_nt: TGCAGCGTGACAGGGGGACTTTTAGAGACCCAGTACTTC
cdr3_aa: CSVTGGLLETQYF

clone_size: NA
j_call: TRBJ2-2
v_call: TRBV19
d_call: NA
cdr3_nt: TGTGCCAGTAGAGGAGGGAGGGAGCTGTTTTTT
cdr3_aa: CASRGGRELFF

clone_size: NA
j_call: TRBJ2-7
v_call: TRBV5-4
d_call: TRBD2
cdr3_nt: TGTGCCAGCAGCTCGACTAGCGGGAGGAGGTACGAGCAGTACTTC
cdr3_aa: CASSSTSGRRYEQYF

clone_size: NA
j_call: TRBJ2-7
v_call: TRBV18
d_call: NA
cdr3_nt: TGTGCCAGCTCAGACAGCTACGAGCAGTACTTC
cdr3_aa: CASSDSYEQYF

clone_size: NA
j_call: TRBJ1-5
v_call: TRBV4-3
d_call: NA
cdr3_nt: TGCGCCAGCAGCCATGACAGGAATAGCAATCAGCCCCAGCATTTT
cdr3_aa: CASSHDRNSNQPQHF

clone_size: once
j_call: TRBJ2-1
v_call: TRBV28
d_call: NA
cdr3_nt: TGTGCCAGCGAAGCCCGCGGGCGAGGTGTTGAGCAGTTCTTC
cdr3_aa: CASEARGRGVEQFF

clone_size: NA
j_call: TRBJ2-7
v_call: TRBV7-2
d_call: TRBD1
cdr3_nt: TGTGCCAGCAGCTCCCGGGACAGGGGCCTCGAGCAGTACTTC
cdr3_aa: CASSSRDRGLEQYF

clone_size: NA
j_call: TRBJ2-5
v_call: TRBV7-9
d_call: NA
cdr3_nt: TGTGCCAGCAGTTCAGGGAAACAAGAGACCCAGTACTTC
cdr3_aa: CASSSGKQETQYF

clone_size: NA
j_call: TRBJ1-4
v_call: TRBV4-1
d_call: NA
cdr3_nt: TGCGCCAGCAGCCAAGTCGGAGTTTGGCCTCATGAAAAACTGTTTTTT
cdr3_aa: CASSQVGVWPHEKLFF

clone_size: NA
j_call: TRBJ1-5
v_call: TRBV4-1
d_call: NA
cdr3_nt: TGCGCCAGCAGCCAGGAAGGACTCCGAGGCCAGCCCCAGCATTTT
cdr3_aa: CASSQEGLRGQPQHF

clone_size: NA
j_call: TRBJ2-3
v_call: TRBV10-1
d_call: NA
cdr3_nt: TGCGCCAGCGGAGCGGCAACAGATACGCAGTATTTT
cdr3_aa: CASGAATDTQYF

clone_size: NA
j_call: TRBJ2-1
v_call: TRBV7-7
d_call: TRBD2
cdr3_nt: TGTGCTAGCAGCGCAAGGCCCGGGACTAGCGGGGCGAATGAGCAGTTCTTC
cdr3_aa: CASSARPGTSGANEQFF

clone_size: NA
j_call: TRBJ2-3
v_call: TRBV2
d_call: NA
cdr3_nt: TGTGCCAGCAGCCCTCCCGGGACTAGCACAGATACGCAGTATTTT
cdr3_aa: CASSPPGTSTDTQYF

clone_size: NA
j_call: TRBJ2-2
v_call: TRBV10-3
d_call: NA
cdr3_nt: TGTGCCATCAGCGCCGACTACGGGGAGCTGTTTTTT
cdr3_aa: CAISADYGELFF

clone_size: NA
j_call: TRBJ1-4
v_call: TRBV15
d_call: NA
cdr3_nt: TGTGCCACCAGCAGAGATGGCCATCAAAATGAAAAACTGTTTTTT
cdr3_aa: CATSRDGHQNEKLFF

clone_size: NA
j_call: TRBJ1-1
v_call: TRBV5-1
d_call: TRBD1
cdr3_nt: TGCGCCAGCAGCGAGGGACAGTTAAACACTGAAGCTTTCTTT
cdr3_aa: CASSEGQLNTEAFF

clone_size: NA
j_call: TRBJ1-3
v_call: TRBV7-8
d_call: NA
cdr3_nt: TGTGCCAGCAGCCACAGGGACATCGGAAACACCATATATTTT
cdr3_aa: CASSHRDIGNTIYF

clone_size: once
j_call: TRBJ2-5
v_call: TRBV27
d_call: NA
cdr3_nt: TGTGCCAGCAGCCGTATAGGGGCAGACCTTGAACAGTACTTC
cdr3_aa: CASSRIGADLEQYF

clone_size: NA
j_call: TRBJ1-2
v_call: TRBV6-5
d_call: NA
cdr3_nt: TGTGCCAGCAGTTACTCAGGTCCAGGTGGCTTTCGGGGCTACACCTTC
cdr3_aa: CASSYSGPGGFRGYTF

clone_size: NA
j_call: TRBJ2-7
v_call: TRBV6-5
d_call: TRBD1
cdr3_nt: TGTGCCAGCAAAAAGACAGGGTCTTCCGAGCAGTACTTC
cdr3_aa: CASKKTGSSEQYF

clone_size: once
j_call: TRBJ1-3
v_call: TRBV7-2
d_call: TRBD1
cdr3_nt: TGTGCCAGCAGCTTAGAGGGGACAGGGTTAAACACCATATATTTT
cdr3_aa: CASSLEGTGLNTIYF

clone_size: once
j_call: TRBJ2-2
v_call: TRBV7-3
d_call: TRBD1
cdr3_nt: TGTGCCAGCAGCCCCCGGACAGGGGTTACCGGGGAGCTGTTTTTT
cdr3_aa: CASSPRTGVTGELFF

clone_size: NA
j_call: TRBJ2-5
v_call: TRBV6-5
d_call: NA
cdr3_nt: TGTGCCAGCAGTTACGGGCGACGGCAAGGGACCCAGTACTTC
cdr3_aa: CASSYGRRQGTQYF

clone_size: NA
j_call: TRBJ1-6
v_call: TRBV28
d_call: NA
cdr3_nt: TGTGCCTCCGGGGACTCGGCAGCCTATAATTCACCCCTCCACTTT
cdr3_aa: CASGDSAAYNSPLHF

clone_size: NA
j_call: TRBJ2-7
v_call: TRBV7-2
d_call: NA
cdr3_nt: TGTGCCAGCAGCTTAAGCGTGGGTAGCTCCTACGAGCAGTACTTC
cdr3_aa: CASSLSVGSSYEQYF

clone_size: NA
j_call: TRBJ1-2
v_call: TRBV7-2
d_call: NA
cdr3_nt: TGTGCCAGCAGCTCCTACTATGGCTACACCTTC
cdr3_aa: CASSSYYGYTF

clone_size: once
j_call: TRBJ1-4
v_call: TRBV11-2
d_call: NA
cdr3_nt: TGTGCCAGCAGCTCCCAAAATGAAAAACTGTTTTTT
cdr3_aa: CASSSQNEKLFF

clone_size: NA
j_call: TRBJ1-4
v_call: TRBV10-2
d_call: TRBD1
cdr3_nt: TGCGCCAGCAGCGCGGACAGGGTTAGGGAAAAACTGTTTTTT
cdr3_aa: CASSADRVREKLFF

clone_size: NA
j_call: TRBJ2-5
v_call: TRBV9
d_call: TRBD2
cdr3_nt: TGTGCCAGCAGCGGGACACGACGAGCGGGGGAGACCCAGTACTTC
cdr3_aa: CASSGTRRAGETQYF

clone_size: NA
j_call: TRBJ1-4
v_call: TRBV5-4
d_call: NA
cdr3_nt: TGTGCCAGCAGCTTAACTGGGGGCCAAACTAATGAAAAACTGTTTTTT
cdr3_aa: CASSLTGGQTNEKLFF

clone_size: NA
j_call: TRBJ1-2
v_call: TRBV28
d_call: TRBD1
cdr3_nt: TGTGCCAGCAGTTTGAGGGACAGGGATGGCTACACCTTC
cdr3_aa: CASSLRDRDGYTF

clone_size: NA
j_call: TRBJ1-5
v_call: TRBV7-2
d_call: NA
cdr3_nt: TGTGCCAGCAGCCGACGTGGAGGCTTAAATCAGCCCCAGCATTTT
cdr3_aa: CASSRRGGLNQPQHF

clone_size: NA
j_call: TRBJ2-5
v_call: TRBV7-9
d_call: TRBD2
cdr3_nt: TGTGCCAGCAGCTTAGGGGAGGGGCTCGAGACCCAGTACTTC
cdr3_aa: CASSLGEGLETQYF

clone_size: NA
j_call: TRBJ2-7
v_call: TRBV4-2
d_call: TRBD1
cdr3_nt: TGTGCCAGCAGCCTTCACTCCCGGGACAGCGGCTACGAGCAGTACTTC
cdr3_aa: CASSLHSRDSGYEQYF